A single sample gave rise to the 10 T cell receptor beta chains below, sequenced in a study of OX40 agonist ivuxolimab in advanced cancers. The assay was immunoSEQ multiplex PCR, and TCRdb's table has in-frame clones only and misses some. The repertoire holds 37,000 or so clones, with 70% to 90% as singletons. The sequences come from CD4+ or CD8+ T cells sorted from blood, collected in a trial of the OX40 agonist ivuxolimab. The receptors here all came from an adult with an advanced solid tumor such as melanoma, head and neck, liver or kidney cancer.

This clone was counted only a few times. The CDR3 DNA sequence: TGCGCCAGCAGCCGGGGCGGGTTGGCCACCGGGGAGCTGTTTTTT. Encoded protein: CASSRGGLATGELFF. The rearrangement joins TRBV5-1 to TRBJ2-2; D may be TRBD1 or TRBD2 (5 bases each). Between the trimmed V and J ends, which lost 4 bases and 4 bases, there was a span of 14 bases. Germline-derived CDR1 and CDR2 are SGHRS and YFSETQ. CDR3 size: 15 residues.

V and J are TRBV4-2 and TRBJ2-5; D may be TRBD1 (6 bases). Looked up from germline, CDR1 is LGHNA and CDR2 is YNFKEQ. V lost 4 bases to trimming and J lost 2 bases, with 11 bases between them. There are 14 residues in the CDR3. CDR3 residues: CASSRTQGQETQYF. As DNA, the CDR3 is TGTGCCAGCAGCCGGACGCAGGGGCAAGAGACCCAGTACTTC.

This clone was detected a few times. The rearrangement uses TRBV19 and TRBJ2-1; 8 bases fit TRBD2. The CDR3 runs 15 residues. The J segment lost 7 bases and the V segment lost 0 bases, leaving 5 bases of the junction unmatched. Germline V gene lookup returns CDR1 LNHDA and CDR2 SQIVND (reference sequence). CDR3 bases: TGTGCCAGTAGTATAGAAGGGACTAGAAAGAATGAGCAGTTCTTC. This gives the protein CASSIEGTRKNEQFF.

Here the CDR3 DNA reads TGTGCCAGCAGCTTAGGTGGTGTGTACGAGCAGTACTTC. Its protein product is CASSLGGVYEQYF. This chain joins TRBV11-2 and TRBJ2-7; the D is unclear. CDR1 is SGHAT and CDR2 is FQNNGV in the germline V gene. V was shortened by 1 base and J by 4 bases, with 8 bases between the two germline ends. CDR3 size: 13 residues.

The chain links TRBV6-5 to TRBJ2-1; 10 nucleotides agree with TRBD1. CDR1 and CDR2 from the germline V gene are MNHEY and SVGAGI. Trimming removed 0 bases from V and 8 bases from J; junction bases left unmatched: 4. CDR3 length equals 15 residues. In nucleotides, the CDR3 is TGTGCCAGCAGTTACTCGGACAGGGGGATCGATGAGCAGTTCTTC. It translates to CASSYSDRGIDEQFF.

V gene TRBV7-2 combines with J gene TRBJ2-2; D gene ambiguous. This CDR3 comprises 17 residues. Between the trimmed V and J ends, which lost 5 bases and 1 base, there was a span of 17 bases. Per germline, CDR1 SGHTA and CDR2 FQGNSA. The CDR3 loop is CASSRRPGRMNTGELFF. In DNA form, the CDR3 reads TGTGCCAGCAGCCGACGACCCGGACGGATGAACACCGGGGAGCTGTTTTTT.

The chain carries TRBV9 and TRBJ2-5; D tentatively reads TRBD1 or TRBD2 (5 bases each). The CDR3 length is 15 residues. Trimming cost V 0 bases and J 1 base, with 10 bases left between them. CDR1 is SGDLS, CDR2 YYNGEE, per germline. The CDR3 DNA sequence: TGTGCCAGCAGCGTAGCAGCAGGGACCCAAGAGACCCAGTACTTC. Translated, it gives CASSVAAGTQETQYF.

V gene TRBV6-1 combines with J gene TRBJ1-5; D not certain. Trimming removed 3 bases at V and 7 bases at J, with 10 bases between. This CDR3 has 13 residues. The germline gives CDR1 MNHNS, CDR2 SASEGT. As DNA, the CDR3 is TGTGCCAGCAGTGAGAGGGTCGAGCAGCCCCAGCATTTT. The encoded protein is CASSERVEQPQHF.

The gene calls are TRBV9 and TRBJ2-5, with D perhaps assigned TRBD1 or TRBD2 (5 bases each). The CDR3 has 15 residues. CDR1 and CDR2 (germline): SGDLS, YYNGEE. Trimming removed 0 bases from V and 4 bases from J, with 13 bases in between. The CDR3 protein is CASSVERGLPETQYF. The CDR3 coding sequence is TGTGCCAGCAGCGTAGAGAGGGGTCTCCCAGAGACCCAGTACTTC. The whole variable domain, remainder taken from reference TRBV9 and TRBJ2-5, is DSGVTQTPKHLITATGQRVTLRCSPRSGDLSVYWYQQSLDQGLQFLIQYYNGEERAKGNILERFSAQQFPDLHSELNLSSLELGDSALYFCASSVERGLPETQYFGPGTRLLVL.

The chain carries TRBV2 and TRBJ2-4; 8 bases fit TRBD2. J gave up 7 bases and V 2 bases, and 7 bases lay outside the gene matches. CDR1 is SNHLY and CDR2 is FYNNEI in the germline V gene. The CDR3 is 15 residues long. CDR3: CASSEPGGARNIQYF. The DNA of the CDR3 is TGTGCCAGCAGTGAACCCGGGGGGGCTAGGAACATTCAGTACTTC.